Detailed here is one T cell receptor (beta chain). This entry comes from a study of cytomegalovirus exposure and HLA in healthy donors. CDR1 SGHTA and CDR2 FQGNSA come from the germline V gene. Unmatched junction bases numbered 5, after V lost 5 bases and J lost 0 bases. The CDR3 sequence is 15 residues long. PCR employed 60 Vbeta and 13 Jbeta primers. Profiled with immunoSEQ multiplex PCR; TCRdb holds only in-frame clones, not every one. Here the sample spans about 120,000 clones, about 80% being singletons. This sequence joins TRBV7-2 and TRBJ2-3, with 7 bases aligning to TRBD1. Sequencing was done on a sample of PBMCs. The sequence derives from a female donor in good health and CMV-seropositive. The CDR3 region has the DNA TGTGCCAGCAGCCTACAGACAGGGAGCACAGATACGCAGTATTTT. Protein sequence: CASSLQTGSTDTQYF.